This entry lists 14 T cell receptor beta chains sequenced from one sample in a study of vaccination effects on CD4 cells after COVID-19. No antigens are known for them. Generated by immunoSEQ multiplex PCR, the TCRdb table keeps only in-frame clones and is missing some. The sample carries tens of thousands of clones, roughly 80% recorded once. With approximately ten days of culture completed, CD4+ T cells were isolated. The sequenced sample was CD4+ T cells from PBMCs cultured without peptide, obtained before COVID-19 vaccination. The receptors derive from a human donor who had a prior SARS-CoV-2 infection.

This clone was recorded only once. The gene calls are TRBV11-3 and TRBJ2-3; D may be TRBD2 (6 bases). Germline V gene data show CDR1 as SGHNT and CDR2 as YENEEA. The length of the CDR3 is 14 residues. With 2 bases removed from V and 4 bases from J, the gap between germline ends came to 10 bases. In nucleotides, the CDR3 is TGTGCCAGCAGCTTATTCCGGGGGTCAGATACGCAGTATTTT. Translation: CASSLFRGSDTQYF.

By share of the sample, this clone is medium-sized. The chain has TRBV6-2 or TRBV6-3 and TRBJ1-3; D remains unclear. Per germline, CDR1 MNHEY and CDR2 SVGEGT. Trimming removed 6 bases from V and 4 bases from J, with 13 bases in between. The CDR3 consists of 14 residues. CDR3 protein: CASSNTRLGNTIYF. CDR3 sequence (DNA): TGTGCCAGCAGCAACACCCGCTTGGGAAACACCATATATTTT.

This chain links TRBV11-2 with TRBJ2-2; D may be TRBD2 (5 bases). CDR3 length equals 17 residues. Germline V gene data show CDR1 as SGHAT and CDR2 as FQNNGV. Trimming cost V 5 bases and J 4 bases, with 20 bases left between them. In DNA, the CDR3 is TGTGCCAGCAGCGTGAGGCGGGTTTCCCTTAGCACCGGGGAGCTGTTTTTT. Translation gives CASSVRRVSLSTGELFF.

The rearrangement uses TRBV3-1 (or the pseudogene TRBV3-2) and TRBJ2-3, with 12 bases matching TRBD1. V was clipped by 3 bases and J by 7 bases; unmatched bases: 5. Germline V gene data show CDR1 as LGHDT and CDR2 as YNNKEL (reference sequence). The CDR3 is 15 residues long. CDR3 in DNA: TGTGCCAGCAGCCACCGGGACAGGGGGCTACATACGCAGTATTTT. The encoded protein is CASSHRDRGLHTQYF.

The rearrangement links TRBV7-9 to TRBJ1-6; 7 bases agree with TRBD1. Looked up from germline, CDR1 is SEHNR and CDR2 is FQNEAQ (reference sequence). Unmatched junction bases numbered 10, after V lost 5 bases and J lost 9 bases. CDR3 size: 15 residues. The CDR3: CASSPEDRDGSPLHF. The DNA for the CDR3 is TGTGCCAGCAGCCCCGAAGACAGGGACGGTTCACCCCTCCACTTT. Full variable domain (remainder filled in from reference TRBV7-9 and TRBJ1-6): DTGVSQNPRHKITKRGQNVTFRCDPISEHNRLYWYRQTLGQGPEFLTYFQNEAQLEKSRLLSDRFSAERPKGSFSTLEIQRTEQGDSAMYLCASSPEDRDGSPLHFGNGTRLTVT.

This sequence joins TRBV7-6 and TRBJ2-2, with D unresolved. Germline CDR1 is SGHVS and CDR2 is FNYEAQ. This CDR3 region has 16 residues. The V gene lost 1 base and the J gene lost 0 bases, with 9 bases spanning the gap. In nucleotides, the CDR3 is TGTGCCAGCAGCTTAGGACCGAGTACGAACACCGGGGAGCTGTTTTTT. Translating it yields CASSLGPSTNTGELFF.

The chain links TRBV30 to TRBJ1-5; 7 bases match TRBD1. CDR3 size: 14 residues. CDR1 and CDR2 from the germline V gene are GTSNPN and SVGIG (reference sequence). V trimming: 1 base; J trimming: 3 bases; junction bases outside the gene matches: 3. CDR3 protein: CAWSAGQLNQPQHF. As DNA, the CDR3 is TGTGCCTGGAGTGCGGGACAGCTCAATCAGCCCCAGCATTTT.

This rearrangement joins TRBV24-1 to TRBJ1-2; 8 nucleotides agree with TRBD1. Germline V gene sequence: CDR1 KGHDR, CDR2 SFDVKD. The J segment lost 3 bases and the V segment lost 0 bases, leaving 8 bases of the junction unmatched. The CDR3 runs to 17 residues. The CDR3 loop is CATSDLGRGRFDYGYTF. The DNA for the CDR3 is TGTGCCACCAGTGATTTGGGCAGGGGGCGATTTGACTATGGCTACACCTTC.

The rearrangement links TRBV30 to TRBJ1-1; TRBD1 agrees at 9 bases. V lost 2 bases, J lost 1 base, and 5 bases stayed unmatched. The CDR3 covers 15 residues. Germline V gene data show CDR1 as GTSNPN and CDR2 as SVGIG (reference sequence). The CDR3 sequence: CAWSKPGQGNTEAFF. The CDR3 bases are TGTGCCTGGAGTAAACCGGGACAGGGGAACACTGAAGCTTTCTTT.

This chain joins TRBV18 and TRBJ1-4; possibly TRBD1 for D (5 bases). The CDR3 is 15 amino acids. CDR1 and CDR2 from the germline V gene are KGHSH and LQKENI. V lost 0 bases and J lost 7, with 12 bases in between. The CDR3 DNA sequence: TGTGCCAGCTCACCACCAGCGGGGCAAGGTGAAAAACTGTTTTTT. Translation: CASSPPAGQGEKLFF. The complete variable domain, with remaining parts taken from reference TRBV18 and TRBJ1-4, reads NAGVMQNPRHLVRRRGQEARLRCSPMKGHSHVYWYRQLPEEGLKFMVYLQKENIIDESGMPKERFSAEFPKEGPSILRIQQVVRGDSAAYFCASSPPAGQGEKLFFGSGTQLSVL.

By sample share, this clone is medium-sized. The genes are TRBV4-1 and TRBJ1-3; no reliable D call. This CDR3 is 19 amino acids long. Between the trimmed V and J ends, which lost 0 bases and 0 bases, there was a span of 18 bases. CDR1 MGHRA and CDR2 YSYEKL come from the germline V gene. The CDR3 protein is CASSQDRLTPGFSGNTIYF. Here the CDR3 DNA reads TGCGCCAGCAGCCAAGATCGGTTAACACCGGGGTTCTCTGGAAACACCATATATTTT.

J is TRBJ1-2 and V is TRBV10-3, with TRBD1 matching over 9 bases. Per the germline V gene, CDR1 is ENHRY and CDR2 is SYGVKD. CDR3 size: 15 residues. After removal of 2 bases from V and 8 bases from J, the junction contained 9 bases not matched to a gene. CDR3 coding DNA: TGTGCCATCAGTGAGAACCGACAGGGGGATAGGGGCTACACCTTC. It translates to CAISENRQGDRGYTF.

The rearrangement links TRBV2 to TRBJ2-5; D might be TRBD1 (5 bases). With 4 bases removed from V and 10 bases from J, the gap between germline ends came to 13 bases. CDR3 length: 12 amino acids. CDR1 SNHLY and CDR2 FYNNEI come from the germline V gene. CDR3 sequence: CASSGQFRNQYF. CDR3 in DNA: TGTGCCAGCAGTGGACAGTTCAGGAACCAGTACTTC.

The chain links TRBV29-1 to TRBJ1-2; D possibly corresponds to TRBD1 (6 bases). V lost 7 bases, J lost 5 bases, and 17 bases lay in between. Germline V CDR1 and CDR2: SQVTM, ANQGSEA. The CDR3 totals 13 residues. CDR3 amino acids: CSATPTGTYGYTF. The CDR3 nucleotides are TGCAGCGCGACCCCGACAGGTACTTATGGCTACACCTTC.